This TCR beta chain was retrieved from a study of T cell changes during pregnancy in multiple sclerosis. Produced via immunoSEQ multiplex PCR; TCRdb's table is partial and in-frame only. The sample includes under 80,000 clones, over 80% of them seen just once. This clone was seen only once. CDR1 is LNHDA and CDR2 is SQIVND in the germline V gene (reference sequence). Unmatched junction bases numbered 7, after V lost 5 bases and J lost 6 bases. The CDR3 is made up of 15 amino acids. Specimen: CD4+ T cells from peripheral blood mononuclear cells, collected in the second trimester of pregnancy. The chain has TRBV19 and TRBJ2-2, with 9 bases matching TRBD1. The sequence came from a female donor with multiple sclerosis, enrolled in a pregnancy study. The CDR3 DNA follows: TGTGCCAGTAGTGACAGGGGGATTTTCGCCGGGGAGCTGTTTTTT. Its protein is CASSDRGIFAGELFF.